The clone carrying this T cell receptor beta chain was seen only a few times. The antigen is undetermined. V was clipped by 3 bases and J by 4 bases, with 13 bases between them. This CDR3 spans 14 amino acids. In germline, CDR1 is SGHRS, CDR2 YFSETQ. PCR primers comprised 60 Vbeta and 13 Jbeta primers. The protocol was immunoSEQ multiplex PCR, while the TCRdb copy is restricted to in-frame clones and leaves out a portion. The data show over 110,000 clones, roughly 80% seen once. These data are taken from a study of cytomegalovirus exposure and HLA in healthy donors. Overall study findings and caveats: An analysis done earlier found most TCR beta V segments productive about 87% or about 30% of the time.

What was sequenced was PBMCs. The sequence derives from a man aged 35 to 55 in good health and CMV-seronegative. The chain links TRBV5-1 to TRBJ2-5, with D tentatively TRBD2 (5 bases). The CDR3 protein is CASSSMRAGETQYF. The DNA of the CDR3 is TGCGCCAGCAGCTCTATGAGGGCGGGAGAGACCCAGTACTTC.